This TCR beta chain is drawn from a study of tumor and adjacent non-tumor tissue in lung cancer. Study context: Patients were aged roughly 31 to 76, 9 to 10 men and 5 women, stage I to III.

A modified ARM-PCR protocol with three rounds of nested PCR amplified TCRbeta. TCRdb passed the multiplex PCR reads through MiXCR, listing each CDR3 protein once. This sample carries some 74,000 distinct CDR3 sequences, approximately 77% of them seen once, and the ten largest clones take about a tenth. Concerning this clonotype itself: What it binds is not known. An end of the junction does not agree with germline; a read error may underlie this.

Germline-derived CDR1 and CDR2 are MNHEY and SVGEGT. The CDR3 covers 11 residues. The template was RNA from unsorted bulk tissue. Notes on the study in general: Normal lung showed higher cumulative top 100 clone frequency than tumor.

Source material: lung tumor tissue. The sequence was collected from a woman aged 40 to 49 with non-small cell lung cancer. The chain links TRBV6-2 or TRBV6-3 to TRBJ1-1; a possible D gene is TRBD1 (5 bases). CDR3: CTRGDTREAFF. The CDR3 DNA reads as TGTACCAGAGGGGATACAAGAGAAGCTTTCTTT.